Sequencing of this T cell receptor beta chain was carried out in a study of blood T cells in healthy people across ages. Whole-study results and caveats: Researchers said unsorted PBMCs prevented a conclusive naive versus antigen-experienced comparison.

V was trimmed by 4 bases and J by 6 bases, leaving 21 bases between them. The CDR3 consists of 16 residues. The germline V gene has CDR1 LGHNA and CDR2 YNFKEQ. The authors ran a second PCR of about 6 to 11 cycles using a sample-barcoded 5' primer and a J-beta primer mix. Unique molecular identifiers of 12 random nucleotides labeled each cDNA. MiXCR, applied by TCRdb to the 5' RACE reads, yields one record per CDR3 protein. The sample lists over 600,000 distinct CDR3 sequences; about 21% were seen once. PBMCs numbering at least 7 million were isolated per sample. The table lists this clonotype with a few counts. Antigen unknown.

This TCR was recovered from a man aged 70 or older in good health. The V gene is TRBV4-2, the J gene TRBJ1-2; no clear D. Sequencing was done on a sample of blood. This CDR3 is CASSLEDGGARDGYTF. CDR3 DNA sequence: TGTGCCAGCAGCCTAGAAGATGGCGGTGCTCGGGATGGCTACACCTTC.